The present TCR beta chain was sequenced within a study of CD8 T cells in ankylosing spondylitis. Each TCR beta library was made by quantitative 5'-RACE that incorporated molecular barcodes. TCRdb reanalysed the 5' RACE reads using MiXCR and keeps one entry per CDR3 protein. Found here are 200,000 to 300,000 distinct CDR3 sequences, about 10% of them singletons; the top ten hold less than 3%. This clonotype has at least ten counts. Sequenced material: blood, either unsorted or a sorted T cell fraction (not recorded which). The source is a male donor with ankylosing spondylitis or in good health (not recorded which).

DNA for the CDR3: TGTGCCAGCAGTATCGCAACCGGGGAGCTGTTTTTT. Its translation is CASSIATGELFF. The chain carries TRBV6-6 and TRBJ2-2, with D unclear. V shed 5 bases and J shed 5 bases, with 6 bases lying between them. Germline-derived CDR1 and CDR2 are MNHNY and SVGAGI (reference sequence). The CDR3 covers 12 residues.